The 31 T cell receptor beta chains presented below share a single source sample, sequenced in a study of spatial heterogeneity in lung cancer (dated by TCRdb to the late 2010s). The method behind the library was 5' RACE. The run used a NextSeq 500. TCRdb redid the processing of the public reads, applying fastp at Q25 and MiXCR, and retained in-frame beta chains. Under each unique CDR3 protein, matching rows form one entry showing the most common genes and DNA. Recorded for this sample are about 80,000 distinct CDR3 sequences; roughly 8% of them occurred a single time. The biggest ten clones account for about 7% of the sample. Sample time point, as interpreted from the label and publication: sample taken at primary tumor resection. Source: PBMCs, taken at surgery. These receptors came from a male donor with early-stage non-small cell lung cancer.

The chain is built from TRBV7-9 and TRBJ2-3; D is ambiguous. Germline CDR1 reads SEHNR; CDR2 reads FQNEAQ (reference sequence). V was cut by 5 bases and J by 2 bases, with 11 bases left in between. The CDR3 length is 14 residues. The CDR3 sequence: CASSPSSVTDTQYF. CDR3 DNA sequence: TGTGCCAGCAGCCCCTCCTCCGTCACAGATACGCAGTATTTT.

This clonotype was detected ten times or more. The germline gene is not matched at one end of the junction; a read error may be the cause. The chain recombines TRBV7-2 with TRBJ1-1; unclear D gene. Germline CDR1 reads SGHTA; CDR2 reads FQGNSA. The CDR3 extends over 13 amino acids. DNA for the CDR3: TGCGCCAGCAGCTTGGGCATGAACACTGAAGCTTTCTTT. This gives the protein CASSLGMNTEAFF.

This clonotype was detected ten times or more. The chain recombines TRBV25-1 with TRBJ1-2; perhaps TRBD1 as D (6 bases). In germline, CDR1 is MGHDK, CDR2 SYGVNS. CDR3 length equals 16 residues. V was clipped by 4 bases and J by 8 bases, with 23 bases between them. As DNA, the CDR3 is TGTGCCAGCAGTGGTACAGGGTGGGGTAGGGAATCGGGCTACACCTTC. Amino acids: CASSGTGWGRESGYTF.

This clonotype has a count of ten or more. The V and J genes are TRBV7-9 and TRBJ2-7; perhaps TRBD1 as D (5 bases). Germline CDR1 SEHNR, CDR2 FQNEAQ (reference sequence). CDR3 size: 13 residues. Trimming took off 5 bases at V and 5 bases at J, with 13 bases between the two ends. The CDR3 DNA sequence: TGTGCCAGCAGCCTTCACGAAGGGGACGAGCAGTACTTC. Amino acids: CASSLHEGDEQYF.

Worth noting for this clonotype: A much larger clone differs by one base, so this may be a read error. This chain connects TRBV20-1 to TRBJ1-1; D might be TRBD1 (6 bases). In germline, CDR1 is DFQATT, CDR2 SNEGSKA (reference sequence). V was trimmed by 4 bases and J by 0 bases, leaving 9 bases between them. This CDR3 has 13 residues. In DNA form, the CDR3 reads TGCAGTGCTACGAGGGGGATGAACACTGAAGCTTTCTTT. Encoded protein: CSATRGMNTEAFF.

The chain has TRBV7-9 and TRBJ1-4; D not resolved. V lost 1 base, J lost 5 bases, and 8 bases lay in between. Per germline, CDR1 SEHNR and CDR2 FQNEAQ (reference sequence). The CDR3 loop spans 14 amino acids. CDR3 sequence reads: CASSLDTDNEKLFF. CDR3 sequence (DNA): TGTGCCAGCAGCTTAGACACCGACAATGAAAAACTGTTTTTT.

This clonotype was counted a few times. The CDR3 DNA reads as TGTGCCAGCAGTTTAGTTCCGGGGGGCACAGATACGCAGTATTTT. The encoded protein is CASSLVPGGTDTQYF. The genes are TRBV12-3 or TRBV12-4 and TRBJ2-3, with D possibly TRBD2 on 6 matching bases. This CDR3 is built from 15 residues. Deletions cut 1 base from V and 1 base from J, with 9 bases between.

This chain links TRBV30 with TRBJ1-1, with unresolved D. V gave up 0 bases and J gave up 8 bases, with 13 bases separating them. CDR1 GTSNPN and CDR2 SVGIG come from the germline V gene (reference sequence). The CDR3 has 13 residues. As DNA, the CDR3 is TGTGCCTGGAGTGTAAATCCCTACCTAGAAGCTTTCTTT. Translating it yields CAWSVNPYLEAFF. Based on the CDR3 plus reference TRBV30 and TRBJ1-1, the full variable domain is SQTIHQWPATLVQPVGSPLSLECTVEGTSNPNLYWYRQAAGRGLQLLFYSVGIGQISSEVPQNLSASRPQDRQFILSSKKLLLSDSGFYLCAWSVNPYLEAFFGQGTRLTVV.

Worth noting for this clonotype: This clone may be a read error of a much larger clone one base away. The V and J genes are TRBV5-1 and TRBJ1-1; the D gene is possibly TRBD1 (6 bases). CDR1 SGHRS and CDR2 YFSETQ come from the germline V gene. V gave up 4 bases and J gave up 6 bases, with 16 bases separating them. The CDR3 runs 14 residues. CDR3 region: CASSRTGFDSEAFF. CDR3 in DNA: TGCGCCAGCAGCCGTACAGGGTTTGACTCTGAAGCTTTCTTT. The entire variable domain, with the rest obtained from reference TRBV5-1 and TRBJ1-1, is as follows: KAGVTQTPRYLIKTRGQQVTLSCSPISGHRSVSWYQQTPGQGLQFLFEYFSETQRNKGNFPGRFSGRQFSNSRSEMNVSTLELGDSALYLCASSRTGFDSEAFFGQGTRLTVV.

There are many counts of this clonotype. The chain uses TRBV29-1 and TRBJ2-5; D uncertain. The CDR3 consists of 13 residues. CDR1 is SQVTM and CDR2 is ANQGSEA in the germline V gene. V gave up 3 bases and J gave up 7 bases, with 15 bases separating them. As DNA, the CDR3 is TGCAGCGTTGATTCAGGAGACGGACGGACCCAGTACTTC. Residues: CSVDSGDGRTQYF.

This clonotype was recorded a few times. The chain uses TRBV29-1 and TRBJ1-2, with D possibly matching TRBD1 (5 bases). The V end lost 6 bases, the J end lost 3 bases, and 14 bases lay between the germline ends. The CDR3 consists of 13 residues. Germline V gene sequence: CDR1 SQVTM, CDR2 ANQGSEA. CDR3 residues: CSVGGLVDYGYTF. CDR3 sequence (DNA): TGCAGCGTGGGGGGACTGGTAGACTATGGCTACACCTTC.

This clonotype was detected a few times. This chain uses TRBV19 with TRBJ2-7; D is ambiguous. The V end was cut by 3 bases, the J end by 7 bases, with 13 bases between. The CDR3 is made up of 13 amino acids. Germline V gene lookup returns CDR1 LNHDA and CDR2 SQIVND (reference sequence). For the CDR3, the DNA is TGTGCCAGTAGTATTCTAGGGTGGAGTGAGCAGTACTTC. This codes for CASSILGWSEQYF.

This clonotype was counted ten times or more. This chain joins TRBV15 and TRBJ2-5; 8 nucleotides line up with TRBD1. With V trimmed by 5 bases and J by 5 bases, 4 bases remained unmatched. Germline V gene sequence: CDR1 LNHNV, CDR2 YYDKDF (reference sequence). The CDR3 is made up of 13 amino acids. This CDR3 reads CATSGDRGETQYF. The CDR3 nucleotides are TGTGCCACCAGCGGCGACAGGGGCGAGACCCAGTACTTC.

This clonotype was recorded at least ten times. This CDR3 reads CASSHPAVGGSLETQYF. In DNA, the CDR3 is TGTGCCAGCAGCCATCCGGCGGTAGGCGGGAGTTTGGAGACCCAGTACTTC. The chain carries TRBV3-1 and TRBJ2-5, with TRBD2 matching over 7 bases. The trim removed 3 bases at V and 5 bases at J, leaving 15 bases unmatched. Looked up from germline, CDR1 is LGHDT and CDR2 is YNNKEL (reference sequence). The length of the CDR3 is 17 residues.

This clonotype appeared many times. The CDR3: CSVENGGETQYF. As DNA, the CDR3 is TGCAGCGTTGAAAATGGGGGAGAGACCCAGTACTTC. The V gene is TRBV29-1, the J gene TRBJ2-5; TRBD1 or TRBD2 may be the D gene (5 bases each). Per germline, CDR1 SQVTM and CDR2 ANQGSEA. V lost 2 bases, J lost 4 bases, and 8 bases lay in between. The CDR3 extends over 12 amino acids.

J is TRBJ1-5 and V is TRBV4-2, with D uncertain. The CDR3 is 17 residues long. The V gene lost 0 bases and the J gene lost 0 bases, with 12 bases spanning the gap. Germline CDR1 reads LGHNA; CDR2 reads YNFKEQ. The CDR3 sequence: CASSQDVGSYSNQPQHF. The CDR3 DNA reads TGTGCCAGCAGCCAAGATGTAGGCAGCTATAGCAATCAGCCCCAGCATTTT.

In its sample, this clonotype was seen a few times. V gene TRBV11-3 combines with J gene TRBJ2-2, with D possibly being TRBD2 (6 bases). The germline CDR1 and CDR2 sequences are SGHNT and YENEEA. V lost 5 bases, J lost 0 bases, and 19 bases lay in between. The CDR3 contains 18 residues. CDR3 sequence reads: CASSPRRASATNTGELFF. CDR3 nucleotide sequence: TGTGCCAGCAGCCCCCGAAGGGCTAGCGCTACGAACACCGGGGAGCTGTTTTTT. The entire variable domain, with the rest obtained from reference TRBV11-3 and TRBJ2-2, is as follows: EAGVVQSPRYKIIEKKQPVAFWCNPISGHNTLYWYLQNLGQGPELLIRYENEEAVDDSQLPKDRFSAERLKGVDSTLKIQPAELGDSAVYLCASSPRRASATNTGELFFGEGSRLTVL.

This clonotype was detected a few times. The chain combines TRBV5-6 with TRBJ2-5; no clear D gene. The CDR3 length is 13 residues. The germline CDR1 and CDR2 sequences are SGHDT and YYEEEE. The V gene lost 0 bases and the J gene lost 3 bases, with 6 bases spanning the gap. CDR3 region: CASSLVAEETQYF. CDR3 DNA sequence: TGTGCCAGCAGCTTGGTGGCGGAAGAGACCCAGTACTTC.

This clonotype appeared a few times. The chain has TRBV29-1 and TRBJ2-1; tentatively, D is TRBD2 (5 bases). Germline V gives CDR1 SQVTM, CDR2 ANQGSEA. Trimming took 6 bases from V and 7 from J, leaving 19 bases between them. The CDR3 is made up of 14 amino acids. This CDR3 is CSVDEGAPGNEQFF. CDR3 DNA: TGCAGCGTAGATGAGGGTGCCCCGGGTAATGAGCAGTTCTTC.

This clonotype was seen a few times. This sequence joins TRBV20-1 and TRBJ2-1; 10 bases are a match to TRBD2. The germline CDR1 and CDR2 sequences are DFQATT and SNEGSKA (reference sequence). J was trimmed by 0 bases and V by 0 bases; bases with no gene match: 14. The CDR3 consists of 20 residues. The CDR3 protein is CSARDIRLAGLQSSYNEQFF. CDR3 bases: TGCAGTGCTAGAGATATTAGACTAGCGGGTCTCCAGAGCTCCTACAATGAGCAGTTCTTC.

This clonotype came up many times. V usage is TRBV7-9 and J usage is TRBJ2-5, with TRBD1 identical over 10 bases. With 3 bases clipped from V and 7 bases from J, the junction kept 8 bases outside the gene matches. CDR1 SEHNR and CDR2 FQNEAQ come from the germline V gene (reference sequence). The CDR3 totals 15 residues. CDR3 nucleotides: TGTGCCAGCAGCTTTTTGACAGGGGGCTATGGGACCCAGTACTTC. Translating it yields CASSFLTGGYGTQYF.

This clonotype was picked up one time. The rearrangement joins TRBV3-1 to TRBJ2-7; maybe TRBD1 (5 bases). CDR1 and CDR2 (germline): LGHDT, YNNKEL (reference sequence). Trimming left V 4 bases short and J 7 bases short, with 11 bases between. The CDR3 sequence is 12 residues long. This chain's CDR3 is CASSRTNREQYF. The CDR3 nucleotides are TGTGCCAGCAGCCGGACGAACAGGGAGCAGTACTTC.

The genes are TRBV7-8 and TRBJ2-3, with 12 bases matching TRBD2. The trim removed 4 bases at V and 7 bases at J, leaving 9 bases unmatched. CDR3 length equals 16 residues. CDR1 and CDR2 (germline): SGHVS, FQNEAQ. CDR3 sequence (DNA): TGTGCCAGCAGCTCGACTAGCGGGGGTGCTGGGTATACGCAGTATTTT. This codes for CASSSTSGGAGYTQYF.

This rearrangement joins TRBV18 to TRBJ2-2; 13 bases map to TRBD2. Unmatched junction bases numbered 5, after V lost 3 bases and J lost 1 base. Germline V gene data show CDR1 as KGHSH and CDR2 as LQKENI. The CDR3 contains 18 residues. Here the CDR3 DNA reads TGTGCCAGCTCACCTAGGACTAGCGGGAGTTTGAACACCGGGGAGCTGTTTTTT. Its protein product is CASSPRTSGSLNTGELFF.

This clonotype was observed at least ten times. V and J are TRBV20-1 and TRBJ2-1, with TRBD2 matching over 11 bases. The CDR3 runs 15 residues. Germline CDR1 and CDR2: DFQATT and SNEGSKA (reference sequence). J lost 2 bases, V lost 2 bases, and 2 bases had no gene match. CDR3 protein: CSARSTSGAYNEQFF. The CDR3 DNA follows: TGCAGTGCTAGATCGACTAGCGGGGCCTACAATGAGCAGTTCTTC.

This clonotype showed up just a few times. The CDR3 here is CASSINLGRETQYF. CDR3 DNA sequence: TGTGCCAGTAGTATTAATTTAGGCCGTGAGACCCAGTACTTC. J is TRBJ2-5 and V is TRBV19; D not certain. The V gene's germline CDR1 is LNHDA and CDR2 SQIVND (reference sequence). The CDR3 covers 14 residues. The ends were cut back, 3 bases at V and 5 bases at J, with 13 bases in the middle.

V gene TRBV6-5 combines with J gene TRBJ1-1; weak D call: TRBD1 (5 bases). Trimming cost V 8 bases and J 4 bases, with 14 bases left between them. Germline CDR1 and CDR2: MNHEY and SVGAGI. The CDR3 loop spans 13 amino acids. CDR3 coding DNA: TGTGCCAGCCTAATTTCCGGGGGCACTGAAGCTTTCTTT. Protein sequence: CASLISGGTEAFF.

This clonotype was observed a handful of times. This chain links TRBV12-3 or TRBV12-4 with TRBJ1-1; D not resolved. The V and J ends lost 3 bases and 4 bases respectively, with 12 bases between them. This CDR3 has 14 residues. DNA of the CDR3: TGTGCCAGCAGTTTGGGCGCTCGAGGCACTGAAGCTTTCTTT. Translating gives CASSLGARGTEAFF.

This clonotype was detected many times. The V call is TRBV25-1, the J call TRBJ1-2, with a weak D call TRBD1 (5 bases). Germline assignment: CDR1 MGHDK and CDR2 SYGVNS. CDR3 length: 15 residues. V was trimmed by 4 bases and J by 0 bases, leaving 12 bases between them. The CDR3 region is CASSGQGTPNYGYTF. As DNA, the CDR3 is TGTGCCAGCAGTGGTCAAGGGACCCCTAACTATGGCTACACCTTC.

The chain joins TRBV7-2 to TRBJ2-3; a possible D gene is TRBD2 (6 bases). In germline, CDR1 is SGHTA, CDR2 FQGNSA. Trimming removed 5 bases at V and 6 bases at J, with 15 bases between. The CDR3 contains 14 residues. The CDR3 DNA sequence: TGTGCCAGCAGCCCCAACGTGGGGAGGGATACGCAGTATTTT. This translates into CASSPNVGRDTQYF. Drawing the rest from reference TRBV7-2 and TRBJ2-3, the complete variable domain is GAGVSQSPSNKVTEKGKDVELRCDPISGHTALYWYRQSLGQGLEFLIYFQGNSAPDKSGLPSDRFSAERTGGSVSTLTIQRTQQEDSAVYLCASSPNVGRDTQYFGPGTRLTVL.

There are many counts of this clonotype. This chain uses TRBV2 with TRBJ2-2; the D call may be TRBD1 or TRBD2 (5 bases each). Germline CDR1 SNHLY, CDR2 FYNNEI. The V end was cut by 5 bases, the J end by 4 bases, with 8 bases between. The CDR3 length is 13 residues. The CDR3: CASSKGTTGELFF. The CDR3 DNA reads as TGTGCCAGCAGTAAAGGGACCACCGGGGAGCTGTTTTTT. Using reference TRBV2 and TRBJ2-2 for the parts outside the CDR3, the full variable domain is EPEVTQTPSHQVTQMGQEVILRCVPISNHLYFYWYRQILGQKVEFLVSFYNNEISEKSEIFDDQFSVERPDGSNFTLKIRSTKLEDSAMYFCASSKGTTGELFFGEGSRLTVL.